This paragraph covers one T cell receptor (beta chain) sequence. The sample comes from a study of T-cell memory formation after mild COVID-19. The V gene end was trimmed by 0 bases and the J gene end by 2 bases; junction bases not matched to a gene: 3. CDR1 SGHRS and CDR2 YFSETQ come from the germline V gene. CDR3 length equals 16 residues. TCRdb reprocessed the 5' RACE reads with MiXCR, giving one entry per CDR3 protein. Among some 350,000 distinct CDR3 sequences listed, 13% were seen once. The chain links TRBV5-1 to TRBJ2-1, with 9 bases identical to TRBD2. The specimen was PBMCs or a T cell subset sorted from them (not recorded which). The TCR sequence derives from a man aged 18-30 years who had mild COVID-19 (a few samples of this study predate the infection). Cell type and time point are not known. This CDR3 is CASSLGSGGTYNEQFF. DNA for the CDR3: TGCGCCAGCAGCTTGGGTAGCGGGGGTACCTACAATGAGCAGTTCTTC.